These 13 T cell receptor beta chains came from one sample sequenced in a study of Graves' ophthalmopathy and Graves' hyperthyroidism. RNA served as the template for amplifying TCR beta CDR3 regions. HTBI-primed RT-PCR formed the first round, and a multiplex PCR formed the second. TCRdb fed the multiplex PCR reads into MiXCR, producing one record per CDR3 protein. This sample has around 1,200,000 distinct CDR3 sequences, with about 38% found just once. Specimen: peripheral blood or thyroid tissue (not recorded which). These receptors were taken from an adult man with Graves' hyperthyroidism.

This clonotype was seen repeatedly, ten times or more. The V call is TRBV20-1, the J call TRBJ1-2; 9 nucleotides line up with TRBD1. The germline V gene has CDR1 DFQATT and CDR2 SNEGSKA (reference sequence). Unmatched junction bases numbered 7, after V lost 4 bases and J lost 4 bases. The CDR3 sequence is 14 residues long. The CDR3: CSATGTGYGYGYTF. CDR3 nucleotides: TGCAGTGCTACCGGGACAGGGTACGGCTATGGCTACACCTTC.

This clonotype was detected many times. The CDR3 loop reads CASSLDAGFGSPLHF. Here the CDR3 DNA reads TGTGCCAGCAGCTTAGATGCAGGGTTTGGCTCACCCCTCCACTTT. The chain joins TRBV7-2 to TRBJ1-6, with D possibly being TRBD1 (5 bases). The ends were cut back, 1 base at V and 10 bases at J, with 14 bases in the middle. Germline V gives CDR1 SGHTA, CDR2 FQGNSA. The CDR3 length is 15 residues.

This chain connects TRBV29-1 to TRBJ1-1, with a possible D match to TRBD1 (6 bases). The CDR3 runs 13 residues. Trimming cost V 4 bases and J 3 bases, with 12 bases left between them. Germline CDR1 is SQVTM and CDR2 is ANQGSEA. This CDR3 is CSVGGQFDTEAFF. The CDR3 DNA follows: TGCAGCGTTGGAGGACAGTTTGACACTGAAGCTTTCTTT.

Details on this clonotype: Mismatch with germline at one junction end may stem from a read error. V gene TRBV5-1 combines with J gene TRBJ2-5; TRBD1 or TRBD2 may be the D gene (5 bases each). The CDR3 extends over 17 amino acids. From germline, CDR1 is SGHRS and CDR2 YFSETQ. CDR3 coding DNA: TGTGCCAGCAGTCCGCGAGACGGGGTCTGGGCAGGGGAGACCCAGTACTTC. The encoded protein is CASSPRDGVWAGETQYF.

The genes are TRBV7-2 and TRBJ1-5, with 9 bases identical to TRBD1. Unmatched junction bases numbered 9, after V lost 6 bases and J lost 6 bases. CDR3 length equals 15 residues. The germline CDR1 and CDR2 sequences are SGHTA and FQGNSA. The CDR3 nucleotides read TGTGCCAGCAGTTTCCAACAGGGGGCTGGTCAGCCCCAGCATTTT. Translated: CASSFQQGAGQPQHF.

This clonotype has a count of ten or more. The chain carries TRBV2 and TRBJ1-5; D is unclear. Trimming took off 6 bases at V and 4 bases at J, with 10 bases between the two ends. The CDR3 length is 13 residues. In germline, CDR1 is SNHLY, CDR2 FYNNEI. The DNA of the CDR3 is TGTGCCAGCAGAGAGAGAGGGAATCAGCCCCAGCATTTT. It is translated as CASRERGNQPQHF. Supplemented by reference TRBV2 and TRBJ1-5, the full variable domain reads EPEVTQTPSHQVTQMGQEVILRCVPISNHLYFYWYRQILGQKVEFLVSFYNNEISEKSEIFDDQFSVERPDGSNFTLKIRSTKLEDSAMYFCASRERGNQPQHFGDGTRLSIL.

There are a few counts of this clonotype. The chain combines TRBV12-3 or TRBV12-4 with TRBJ1-3, with D tentatively TRBD1 (6 bases). The CDR3 is 19 amino acids. V shed 6 bases and J shed 3 bases, with 27 bases lying between them. CDR3 region: CASRTTRNLTGYLGNTIYF. The CDR3 region has the DNA TGTGCCAGCAGAACTACGAGAAACCTGACAGGCTATCTTGGAAACACCATATATTTT.

The V call is TRBV20-1, the J call TRBJ1-2; 10 nucleotides agree with TRBD1. Germline values: CDR1 DFQATT, CDR2 SNEGSKA (reference sequence). J was trimmed by 3 bases and V by 6 bases; bases with no gene match: 1. The CDR3 loop spans 12 amino acids. CDR3 nucleotide sequence: TGCAGTGCGGACAGGGGGTACTATGGCTACACCTTC. It encodes CSADRGYYGYTF.

V and J are TRBV10-2 and TRBJ1-2, with a possible D match to TRBD1 (6 bases). Germline-derived CDR1 and CDR2 are WSHSY and SAAADI. Between the trimmed V and J ends, which lost 2 bases and 0 bases, there was a span of 16 bases. The CDR3 has 17 amino acids. CDR3 sequence (DNA): TGCGCCAGCAGTGAGCCGGACAGCCGCCTAGCTAACTATGGCTACACCTTC. The encoded protein is CASSEPDSRLANYGYTF.

About this clonotype: A much larger clone differs from this one at a single base, so this may be a read error. V gene TRBV7-2 combines with J gene TRBJ2-7; D ambiguous. Germline V CDR1 and CDR2: SGHTA, FQGNSA. The CDR3 consists of 12 residues. The CDR3 protein is CASSLTHYGQYF. CDR3 coding DNA: TGTGCCAGCAGCTTAACTCACTACGGGCAGTACTTC.

In this sample, this clonotype turned up a few times. One junction end disagrees with the germline gene, perhaps due to a read error. The rearrangement uses TRBV2 and TRBJ2-5, with TRBD1 identical over 9 bases. CDR1 and CDR2 from the germline V gene are SNHLY and FYNNEI. The CDR3 is 13 amino acids. The CDR3 sequence: CASSVEDRGRDDF. Written as DNA, the CDR3 is TGTGCCAGTTCGGTAGAGGACAGGGGCCGTGATGACTTC.

This chain connects TRBV7-2 to TRBJ2-7; D might be TRBD1 (6 bases). CDR1 is SGHTA, CDR2 FQGNSA, per germline. V was shortened by 5 bases and J by 4 bases, with 18 bases between the two germline ends. The CDR3 loop spans 15 amino acids. CDR3 DNA: TGTGCCAGCAGCCCGGACAGTTCCCGTGAATACGAGCAGTACTTC. Translating it yields CASSPDSSREYEQYF. The full variable domain, its missing parts supplied by reference TRBV7-2 and TRBJ2-7, is GAGVSQSPSNKVTEKGKDVELRCDPISGHTALYWYRQSLGQGLEFLIYFQGNSAPDKSGLPSDRFSAERTGGSVSTLTIQRTQQEDSAVYLCASSPDSSREYEQYFGPGTRLTVT.

The chain has TRBV7-9 and TRBJ1-3; D ambiguous. Germline V gene sequence: CDR1 SEHNR, CDR2 FQNEAQ (reference sequence). The CDR3 is 17 amino acids. V lost 5 bases and J 4 bases, leaving 21 bases between the germline ends. The chain's CDR3 is CASSDDHFTSAGNTIYF. The CDR3 DNA follows: TGTGCCAGCAGCGACGACCACTTTACCTCGGCCGGAAACACCATATATTTT.